This record concerns one T cell receptor beta chain sequence. Each donor was healthy, and each was a bone marrow donor. The sample originates from a study of cytomegalovirus exposure and HLA in healthy donors. Germline V CDR1 and CDR2: SGHKS, YYEKEE (reference sequence). With V trimmed by 2 bases and J by 4 bases, 5 bases remained unmatched. There are 15 residues in the CDR3. The study ran its PCR with 60 Vbeta and 13 Jbeta primers. The assay was immunoSEQ multiplex PCR, and TCRdb's table has in-frame clones only and misses some. The sample lists around 120,000 clones; approximately 84% were seen once.

The receptor was isolated from a boy aged 2 to 10 in good health and CMV-seronegative. The chain joins TRBV5-5 to TRBJ2-1; 8 positions match TRBD2. The material sequenced was PBMCs. CDR3 sequence: CASSLGAGAYNEQFF. In DNA, the CDR3 is TGTGCCAGCAGCTTAGGAGCGGGGGCTTACAATGAGCAGTTCTTC.